These 22 T cell receptor beta chains share one sample of origin, sequenced in a study of cytomegalovirus exposure and HLA in healthy donors (dated by TCRdb to 2015 to 2018). To prepare the library, the immunoSEQ multiplex PCR assay was applied. A mixture of 60 forward primers for TCR Vbeta segments and 13 reverse primers for TCR Jbeta segments was used in the multiplex PCR. Not all clones reach the TCRdb copy of this immuneACCESS table, which keeps in-frame sequences only. Checked studies attribute under half of the gap to unresolved V genes and leave the rest unexplained. The sample yields under 200,000 clones; nearly 80% were counted once. The leading ten clones occupy around 15% of the sample. The sample was PBMCs. These receptors were obtained from a man over 45 in good health and CMV-seropositive.

The CDR3 loop reads CASSFSQPQTGNTIYF. In DNA form, the CDR3 reads TGTGCCAGCAGCTTTAGCCAGCCCCAAACTGGAAACACCATATATTTT. The J gene is TRBJ1-3, the V gene TRBV7-8; no definite D call. Trimming left V 3 bases short and J 2 bases short, with 14 bases between. CDR3 size: 16 residues. Germline assignment: CDR1 SGHVS and CDR2 FQNEAQ. The full variable domain, its missing parts supplied by reference TRBV7-8 and TRBJ1-3, is GAGVSQSPRYKVAKRGQDVALRCDPISGHVSLFWYQQALGQGPEFLTYFQNEAQLDKSGLPSDRFFAERPEGSVSTLKIQRTQQEDSAVYLCASSFSQPQTGNTIYFGEGSWLTVV.

This chain uses TRBV9 with TRBJ2-2; D is possibly TRBD1 (5 bases). V was clipped by 3 bases and J by 1 base, with 13 bases between them. The CDR3 length is 16 residues. Germline V CDR1 and CDR2: SGDLS, YYNGEE. CDR3 DNA sequence: TGTGCCAGCAGCGCAAGACAGACAATGAACACCGGGGAGCTGTTTTTT. Protein: CASSARQTMNTGELFF.

This sequence joins TRBV18 and TRBJ1-5; D unclear. The CDR3 is 15 residues long. Germline lookup yields CDR1 KGHSH and CDR2 LQKENI. Deletions cut 0 bases from V and 0 bases from J, with 6 bases between. The CDR3 DNA reads as TGTGCCAGCTCACCACCAACAGCTAGCAATCAGCCCCAGCATTTT. Amino acids: CASSPPTASNQPQHF.

This clone was seen only once. The chain uses TRBV5-1 and TRBJ1-2, with D unclear. There are 16 residues in the CDR3. V was shortened by 6 bases and J by 8 bases, with 26 bases between the two germline ends. Germline V gene sequence: CDR1 SGHRS, CDR2 YFSETQ. CDR3 in amino acids: CASTSTGNTHTAGYTF. The CDR3 coding sequence is TGCGCCAGCACTTCTACCGGGAACACCCATACGGCCGGCTACACCTTC.

The chain links TRBV28 to TRBJ1-5, with TRBD1 identical over 8 bases. V shed 3 bases, J shed 6 bases, and the junction held 7 bases outside the gene matches. This CDR3 comprises 15 residues. Germline V lookup: CDR1 MDHEN, CDR2 SYDVKM. The DNA for the CDR3 is TGTGCCAGCAGTTTCTGGCAGGGGGCGACTCAGCCCCAGCATTTT. Its protein is CASSFWQGATQPQHF.

The chain couples TRBV9 to TRBJ2-5; TRBD2 aligns across 9 bases. The CDR3 is 16 amino acids. With V trimmed by 0 bases and J by 2 bases, 5 bases remained unmatched. Germline V CDR1 and CDR2: SGDLS, YYNGEE. The CDR3 nucleotides read TGTGCCAGCAGCGTAGGGTTAGCGGGGGATCAAGAGACCCAGTACTTC. Residues: CASSVGLAGDQETQYF.

The chain uses TRBV15 and TRBJ1-1; 8 bases fit TRBD1. This CDR3 is 12 amino acids long. V gave up 1 base and J gave up 8 bases; unmatched junction bases: 0. The germline CDR1 and CDR2 sequences are LNHNV and YYDKDF (reference sequence). As DNA, the CDR3 is TGTGCCACCAGCAGAGGGGACAGGGAAGCTTTCTTT. This gives the protein CATSRGDREAFF.

The chain links TRBV5-1 to TRBJ2-1; D is perhaps TRBD1 (6 bases). The CDR3 covers 15 residues. Deletions cut 0 bases from V and 8 bases from J, with 15 bases between. The germline V gene encodes CDR1 SGHRS and CDR2 YFSETQ. The CDR3 coding sequence is TGCGCCAGCAGCTTGGTCCATGGACAGAGTGATGAGCAGTTCTTC. This encodes CASSLVHGQSDEQFF.

The chain has TRBV27 and TRBJ1-5; D might be TRBD1 (6 bases). The length of the CDR3 is 15 residues. Germline CDR1 is MNHEY and CDR2 is SMNVEV (reference sequence). The V end lost 2 bases, the J end lost 6 bases, and 14 bases lay between the germline ends. The CDR3 is CASSLRGTGFQPQHF. Written as DNA, the CDR3 is TGTGCCAGCAGTTTAAGGGGAACAGGGTTTCAGCCCCAGCATTTT.

The V call is TRBV28, the J call TRBJ2-2, with 9 bases fitting TRBD2. In germline, CDR1 is MDHEN, CDR2 SYDVKM. This CDR3 is built from 17 residues. The J segment lost 2 bases and the V segment lost 8 bases, leaving 12 bases of the junction unmatched. CDR3 loop: CASRSAWREGNTGELFF. DNA of the CDR3: TGTGCCAGCCGTTCAGCCTGGCGGGAGGGCAACACCGGGGAGCTGTTTTTT.

This clone was counted a few times. The rearrangement links TRBV7-2 to TRBJ2-5, with TRBD2 matching over 12 bases. The germline V gene encodes CDR1 SGHTA and CDR2 FQGNSA. This CDR3 has 14 residues. V lost 5 bases, J lost 4 bases, and 2 bases stayed unmatched. CDR3 protein: CASSRLAGVETQYF. Written as DNA, the CDR3 is TGTGCCAGCAGCCGACTAGCGGGGGTAGAGACCCAGTACTTC.

The chain joins TRBV19 to TRBJ1-2, with D possibly being TRBD1 (5 bases). The V end lost 6 bases, the J end lost 4 bases, and 12 bases lay between the germline ends. This CDR3 spans 13 amino acids. CDR1 is LNHDA and CDR2 is SQIVND in the germline V gene (reference sequence). The CDR3: CASSQGWAYGYTF. CDR3 DNA: TGTGCCAGTAGCCAGGGTTGGGCCTATGGCTACACCTTC. Variable domain in full (rest from reference TRBV19 and TRBJ1-2): DGGITQSPKYLFRKEGQNVTLSCEQNLNHDAMYWYRQDPGQGLRLIYYSQIVNDFQKGDIAEGYSVSREKKESFPLTVTSAQKNPTAFYLCASSQGWAYGYTFGSGTRLTVV.

The V gene is TRBV5-5, the J gene TRBJ1-4, with 7 bases identical to TRBD1. The junction had 17 bases not matched to a gene; V was cut back by 3 bases and J by 0 bases. This CDR3 is built from 20 residues. Germline CDR1 SGHKS, CDR2 YYEKEE (reference sequence). The CDR3 region has the DNA TGTGCCAGCAGCTGGGGCCAGGGGGACTTCCTTCTTTCAACTAATGAAAAACTGTTTTTT. This gives the protein CASSWGQGDFLLSTNEKLFF.

The chain carries TRBV18 and TRBJ1-4, with 8 bases lining up with TRBD1. Germline trimming cut 5 bases from V and 7 bases from J; bases unmatched to any gene: 3. The CDR3 has 13 amino acids. Germline V lookup: CDR1 KGHSH, CDR2 LQKENI. The CDR3 bases are TGTGCCAGCTCAACGGGACAGGTTGAAAAACTGTTTTTT. As protein: CASSTGQVEKLFF.

The chain joins TRBV21-1 to TRBJ1-1; the DNA was not used to check the table's D call, TRBD1. TRBV21-1 is noted as a pseudogene. This CDR3 is 15 amino acids long. CDR3 residues: CASSKEHRGNTEAFF. CDR3 coding DNA: TGTGCCAGCAGCAAAGAACACAGGGGGAACACTGAAGCTTTCTTT.

The V call is TRBV11-2, the J call TRBJ2-7, with a tentative D call TRBD2 (6 bases). The CDR3 is made up of 14 amino acids. With 2 bases removed from V and 4 bases from J, the gap between germline ends came to 12 bases. The germline gives CDR1 SGHAT, CDR2 FQNNGV. The CDR3 DNA sequence: TGTGCCAGCAGCTTAACGCGGGGATGGTACGAGCAGTACGTC. Translating it yields CASSLTRGWYEQYV.

The chain joins TRBV27 to TRBJ1-5; 7 nucleotides align to TRBD1. V shed 5 bases and J 4 bases; nucleotides not matched to a gene: 2. This CDR3 is 13 amino acids long. In germline, CDR1 is MNHEY, CDR2 SMNVEV (reference sequence). For the CDR3, the DNA is TGTGCCAGCAGTCCGACAGGGAATCAGCCCCAGCATTTT. The encoded protein is CASSPTGNQPQHF.

This clone showed up just once. This chain joins TRBV5-1 and TRBJ1-4; D unresolved. Germline V gives CDR1 SGHRS, CDR2 YFSETQ. V was cut by 4 bases and J by 5 bases, with 15 bases left in between. CDR3 length: 15 residues. CDR3 sequence (DNA): TGCGCCAGCAGCCAGCTGTGGGCTCCAAATGAAAAACTGTTTTTT. It is translated as CASSQLWAPNEKLFF.

A single count supports this clone. The CDR3 nucleotides are TGTGCCAGCAGCCATAAGGCCCGGACAGGGGGGTGTTTGCGCTATGGCTACACCTTC. This sequence encodes CASSHKARTGGCLRYGYTF. The rearrangement links TRBV7-3 to TRBJ1-2; TRBD1 aligns across 10 bases. CDR1 and CDR2 (germline): SGHTA, FQGTGA. V lost 5 bases and J lost 4; bases outside the gene matches: 19. This CDR3 has 19 amino acids.

The V gene is TRBV20-1, the J gene TRBJ1-1, with TRBD1 matching 7 bases. CDR1 and CDR2 from the germline V gene are DFQATT and SNEGSKA (reference sequence). The CDR3 covers 11 residues. The ends lost 3 bases at V and 8 bases at J; junction bases unmatched: 3. CDR3 loop: CSASDRAEAFF. CDR3 in DNA: TGCAGTGCTAGCGACAGGGCCGAAGCTTTCTTT.

There are a few counts of this clone. The gene calls are TRBV11-3 and TRBJ2-6; weak D call: TRBD2 (6 bases). CDR3 length equals 15 residues. CDR1 and CDR2 from the germline V gene are SGHNT and YENEEA. V was shortened by 4 bases and J by 1 base, with 8 bases between the two germline ends. The CDR3 here is CASSSGSSGANVLTF. In nucleotides, the CDR3 is TGTGCCAGCAGCTCCGGGAGTTCTGGGGCCAACGTCCTGACTTTC. Together with reference TRBV11-3 and TRBJ2-6, the CDR3 gives the full variable domain: EAGVVQSPRYKIIEKKQPVAFWCNPISGHNTLYWYLQNLGQGPELLIRYENEEAVDDSQLPKDRFSAERLKGVDSTLKIQPAELGDSAVYLCASSSGSSGANVLTFGAGSRLTVL.

The chain couples TRBV1 to TRBJ1-2; TRBD1 is the table's D call, not checked against the DNA. TRBV1 is a pseudogene. The CDR3 totals 16 residues. CDR3 DNA: TGCACCAGCAGCCAAGCGGAACAGGGGGCCATCTATGGCTACACCTTC. Residues: CTSSQAEQGAIYGYTF.